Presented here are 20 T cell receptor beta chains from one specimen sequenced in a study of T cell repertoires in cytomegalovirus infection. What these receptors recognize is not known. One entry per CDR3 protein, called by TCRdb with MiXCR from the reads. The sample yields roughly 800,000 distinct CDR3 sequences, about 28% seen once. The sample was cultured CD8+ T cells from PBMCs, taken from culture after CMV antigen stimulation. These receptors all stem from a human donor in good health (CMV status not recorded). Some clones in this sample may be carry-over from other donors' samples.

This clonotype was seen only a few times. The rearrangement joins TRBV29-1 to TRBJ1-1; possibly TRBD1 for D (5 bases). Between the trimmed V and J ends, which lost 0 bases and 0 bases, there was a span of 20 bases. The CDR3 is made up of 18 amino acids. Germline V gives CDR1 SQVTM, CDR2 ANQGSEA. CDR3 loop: CSVEDRGTGFHMNTEAFF. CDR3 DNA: TGCAGCGTTGAAGATCGAGGTACAGGCTTTCACATGAACACTGAAGCTTTCTTT.

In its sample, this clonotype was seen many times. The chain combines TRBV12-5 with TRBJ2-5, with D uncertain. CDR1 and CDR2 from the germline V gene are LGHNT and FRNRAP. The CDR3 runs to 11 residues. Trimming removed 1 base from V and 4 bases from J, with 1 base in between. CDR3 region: CASGLGETQYF. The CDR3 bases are TGTGCTAGTGGTTTGGGAGAGACCCAGTACTTC.

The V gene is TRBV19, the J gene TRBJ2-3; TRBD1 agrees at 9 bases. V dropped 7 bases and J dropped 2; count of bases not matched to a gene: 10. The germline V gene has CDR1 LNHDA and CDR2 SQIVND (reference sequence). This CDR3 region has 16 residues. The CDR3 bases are TGTGCCAGTAAACACGGGACAGGGTTTGTCACAGATACGCAGTATTTT. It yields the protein CASKHGTGFVTDTQYF.

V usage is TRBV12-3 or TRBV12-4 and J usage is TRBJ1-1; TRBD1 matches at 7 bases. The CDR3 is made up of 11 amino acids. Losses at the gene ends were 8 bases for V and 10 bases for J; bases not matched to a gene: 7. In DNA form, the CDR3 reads TGTGCCAGCCGCGACAGGGTTGGAGCTTTCTTT. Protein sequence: CASRDRVGAFF.

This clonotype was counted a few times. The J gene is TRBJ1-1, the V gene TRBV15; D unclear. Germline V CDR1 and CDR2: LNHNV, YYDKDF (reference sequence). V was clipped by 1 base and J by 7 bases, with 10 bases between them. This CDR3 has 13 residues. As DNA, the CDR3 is TGTGCCACCAGCAGAGTTCCCGGAAGTGAAGCTTTCTTT. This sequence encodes CATSRVPGSEAFF. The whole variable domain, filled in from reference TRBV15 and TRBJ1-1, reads DAMVIQNPRYQVTQFGKPVTLSCSQTLNHNVMYWYQQKSSQAPKLLFHYYDKDFNNEADTPDNFQSRRPNTSFCFLDIRSPGLGDTAMYLCATSRVPGSEAFFGQGTRLTVV.

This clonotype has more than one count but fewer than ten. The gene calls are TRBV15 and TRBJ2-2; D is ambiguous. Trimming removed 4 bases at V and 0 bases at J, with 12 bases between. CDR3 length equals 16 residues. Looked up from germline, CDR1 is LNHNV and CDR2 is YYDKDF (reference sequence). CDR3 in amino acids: CATSTLGNANTGELFF. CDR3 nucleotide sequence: TGTGCCACCAGCACCCTGGGGAACGCGAACACCGGGGAGCTGTTTTTT.

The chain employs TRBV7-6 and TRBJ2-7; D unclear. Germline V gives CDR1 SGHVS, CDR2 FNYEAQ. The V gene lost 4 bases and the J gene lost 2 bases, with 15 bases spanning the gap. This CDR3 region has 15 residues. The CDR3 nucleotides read TGTGCCAGCAGCTCGCCGACCCCCTCGACCTACGAGCAGTACTTC. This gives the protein CASSSPTPSTYEQYF.

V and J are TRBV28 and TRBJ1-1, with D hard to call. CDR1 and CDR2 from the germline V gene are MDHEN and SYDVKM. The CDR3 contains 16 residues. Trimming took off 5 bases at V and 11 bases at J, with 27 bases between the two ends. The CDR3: CASSPKRRAEVYRAFF. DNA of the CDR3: TGTGCCAGCAGTCCCAAACGGAGGGCGGAGGTGTATCGGGCTTTCTTT.

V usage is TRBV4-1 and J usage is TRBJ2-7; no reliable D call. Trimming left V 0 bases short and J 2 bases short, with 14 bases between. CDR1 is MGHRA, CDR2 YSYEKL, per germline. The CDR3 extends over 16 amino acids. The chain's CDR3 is CASSQDRTDGTYEQYF. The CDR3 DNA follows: TGCGCCAGCAGCCAAGACCGGACGGACGGTACCTACGAGCAGTACTTC.

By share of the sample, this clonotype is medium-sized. CDR3 nucleotides: TGTGCCAGCAGCGCCACCGGGACCACAGCCAATCAGCCCCAGCATTTT. Translation gives CASSATGTTANQPQHF. This chain joins TRBV7-2 and TRBJ1-5; weak D call: TRBD1 (5 bases). The CDR3 contains 16 residues. Germline loops: CDR1 SGHTA, CDR2 FQGNSA. With 5 bases removed from V and 3 bases from J, the gap between germline ends came to 17 bases.

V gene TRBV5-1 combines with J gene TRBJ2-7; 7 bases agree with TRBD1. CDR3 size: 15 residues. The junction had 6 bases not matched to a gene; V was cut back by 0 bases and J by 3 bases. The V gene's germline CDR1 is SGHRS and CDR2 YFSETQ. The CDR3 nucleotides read TGCGCCAGCAGCTTGGGAGGGGGCCCAAACTACGAGCAGTACTTC. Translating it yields CASSLGGGPNYEQYF.

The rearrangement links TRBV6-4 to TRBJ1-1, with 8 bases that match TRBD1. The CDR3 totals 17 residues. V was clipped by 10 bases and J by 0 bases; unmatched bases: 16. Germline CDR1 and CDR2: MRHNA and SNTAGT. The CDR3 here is CATDIRTGPSLNTEAFF. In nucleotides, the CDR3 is TGTGCCACCGATATAAGGACAGGGCCCTCACTGAACACTGAAGCTTTCTTT.

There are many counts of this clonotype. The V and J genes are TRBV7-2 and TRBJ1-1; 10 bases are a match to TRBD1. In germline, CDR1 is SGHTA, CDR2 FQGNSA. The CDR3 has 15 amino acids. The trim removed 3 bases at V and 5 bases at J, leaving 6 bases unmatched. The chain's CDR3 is CASSLTGGARTEAFF. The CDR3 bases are TGTGCCAGCAGCTTGACAGGGGGCGCGAGGACTGAAGCTTTCTTT.

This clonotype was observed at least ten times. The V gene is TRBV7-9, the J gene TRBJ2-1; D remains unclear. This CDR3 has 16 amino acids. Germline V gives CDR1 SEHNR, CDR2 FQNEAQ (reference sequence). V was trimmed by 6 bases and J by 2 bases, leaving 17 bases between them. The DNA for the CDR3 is TGTGCCAGCAGTCCCTGGACGGTCTTGGCCTACAATGAGCAGTTCTTC. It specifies CASSPWTVLAYNEQFF.

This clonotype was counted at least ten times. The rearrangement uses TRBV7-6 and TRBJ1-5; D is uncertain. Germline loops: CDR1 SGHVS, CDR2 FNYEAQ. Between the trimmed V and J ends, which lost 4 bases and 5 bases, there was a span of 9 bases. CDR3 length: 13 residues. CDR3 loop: CASSYGEDQPQHF. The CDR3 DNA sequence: TGTGCCAGCAGCTATGGGGAGGATCAGCCCCAGCATTTT.

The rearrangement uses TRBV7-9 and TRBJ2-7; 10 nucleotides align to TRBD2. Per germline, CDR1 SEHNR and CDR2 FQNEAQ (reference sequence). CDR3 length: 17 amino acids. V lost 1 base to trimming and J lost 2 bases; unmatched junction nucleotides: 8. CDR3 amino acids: CASSLVRGTSAPYEQYV. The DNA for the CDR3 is TGTGCCAGCAGCTTAGTCCGCGGGACTAGCGCGCCCTACGAGCAGTACGTC.

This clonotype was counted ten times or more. The CDR3 here is CASSEPLSRDRNSPGPGELFF. The CDR3 DNA is TGTGCCAGCAGTGAACCGTTGAGCCGGGACCGAAATAGTCCGGGTCCCGGGGAGCTGTTTTTT. V usage is TRBV25-1 and J usage is TRBJ2-2; D is possibly TRBD1 or TRBD2 (5 bases each). Germline CDR1 is MGHDK and CDR2 is SYGVNS. This CDR3 has 21 amino acids. Deletions cut 2 bases from V and 6 bases from J, with 31 bases between.

The CDR3 nucleotides read TGTGCCAGCAGTCGTCAGGGACAGGGTACCTATAATTCACCCCTCCACTTT. It translates to CASSRQGQGTYNSPLHF. The V gene is TRBV27, the J gene TRBJ1-6; 9 bases agree with TRBD1. This CDR3 comprises 17 residues. Trimming removed 5 bases from V and 2 bases from J; junction bases left unmatched: 7. Germline-derived CDR1 and CDR2 are MNHEY and SMNVEV (reference sequence).

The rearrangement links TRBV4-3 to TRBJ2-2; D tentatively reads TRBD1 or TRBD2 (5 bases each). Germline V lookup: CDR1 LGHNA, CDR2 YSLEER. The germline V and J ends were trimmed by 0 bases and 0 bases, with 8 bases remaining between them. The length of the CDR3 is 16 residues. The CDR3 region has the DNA TGCGCCAGCAGCCAAGATGGGACGGCGAACACCGGGGAGCTGTTTTTT. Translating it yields CASSQDGTANTGELFF.

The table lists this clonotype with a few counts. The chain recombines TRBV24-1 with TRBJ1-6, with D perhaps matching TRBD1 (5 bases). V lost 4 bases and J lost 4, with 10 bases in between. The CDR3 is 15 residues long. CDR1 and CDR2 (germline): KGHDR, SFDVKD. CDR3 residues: CATSDLRGYNSPLHF. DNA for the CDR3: TGTGCCACCAGTGACCTCCGGGGGTATAATTCACCCCTCCACTTT.